The 2 T cell receptor beta chains below come from one sample, sequenced in a study of blood T cell repertoires in COVID-19. Assay: immunoSEQ multiplex PCR; the TCRdb copy retains only in-frame clones and omits some. The sample has 330,000 or so clones; roughly 90% are singletons. Source material: PBMCs or T cells enriched from blood (not recorded which). All receptors come from a woman between 25 and 40 years old who had been exposed to COVID-19.

The V call is TRBV27, the J call TRBJ2-1; 10 nucleotides match TRBD2. The CDR3 contains 15 residues. V was pared by 3 bases and J by 6 bases, with 5 bases of the junction left unmatched. Germline V lookup: CDR1 MNHEY, CDR2 SMNVEV (reference sequence). The CDR3 reads CASSFGSGRANEQFF. The CDR3 coding sequence is TGTGCCAGCAGTTTCGGCAGCGGGAGGGCCAATGAGCAGTTCTTC.

The V and J genes are TRBV19 and TRBJ2-5; 15 nucleotides match TRBD2. The ends lost 2 bases at V and 4 bases at J; junction bases unmatched: 2. The germline V gene has CDR1 LNHDA and CDR2 SQIVND (reference sequence). The CDR3 has 16 amino acids. The CDR3 loop reads CASSILGLAGGETQYF. The CDR3 nucleotides read TGTGCCAGTAGTATATTGGGACTAGCGGGAGGAGAGACCCAGTACTTC.